One sample yielded the 4 T cell receptor beta chains listed below, sequenced in a study of cytomegalovirus exposure and HLA in healthy donors. Both 60 Vbeta primers and 13 Jbeta primers went into the PCR. Generated by immunoSEQ multiplex PCR, the TCRdb table keeps only in-frame clones and is missing some. Of about 78,000 clones listed, over 60% were seen once; the top ten hold around 10%. The sample was PBMCs. The source of these receptors is a woman between 35 and 50 years old in good health and CMV-seropositive.

The chain couples TRBV4-1 to TRBJ2-6; D gene ambiguous. In germline, CDR1 is MGHRA, CDR2 YSYEKL. This CDR3 contains 16 residues. The V gene lost 0 bases and the J gene lost 2 bases, with 8 bases spanning the gap. This CDR3 is CASSQEGQPGANVLTF. The CDR3 DNA reads TGCGCCAGCAGCCAAGAGGGCCAGCCTGGGGCCAACGTCCTGACTTTC.

This clone was seen just once. The chain carries TRBV7-2 and TRBJ1-3, with 11 bases lining up with TRBD1. Germline V gene sequence: CDR1 SGHTA, CDR2 FQGNSA. V lost 3 bases, J lost 2 bases, and 0 bases stayed unmatched. The CDR3 has 15 residues. CDR3 protein: CASSLGQGAGNTIYF. The DNA of the CDR3 is TGTGCCAGCAGCTTGGGACAGGGGGCTGGAAACACCATATATTTT.

The rearrangement joins TRBV19 to TRBJ2-1; 9 bases agree with TRBD2. Trimming removed 4 bases from V and 10 bases from J; junction bases left unmatched: 11. In germline, CDR1 is LNHDA, CDR2 SQIVND (reference sequence). The CDR3 extends over 15 amino acids. This CDR3 reads CASSTLAGAREEQFF. DNA for the CDR3: TGTGCCAGTAGTACCTTAGCGGGAGCTCGGGAGGAGCAGTTCTTC.

V usage is TRBV10-2 and J usage is TRBJ2-7, with D maybe TRBD2 (5 bases). V was pared by 6 bases and J by 2 bases, with 11 bases between. Germline-derived CDR1 and CDR2 are WSHSY and SAAADI. This CDR3 region has 13 residues. This CDR3 reads CASRGPGTYEQYF. Written as DNA, the CDR3 is TGCGCCAGCAGGGGTCCGGGGACCTACGAGCAGTACTTC.